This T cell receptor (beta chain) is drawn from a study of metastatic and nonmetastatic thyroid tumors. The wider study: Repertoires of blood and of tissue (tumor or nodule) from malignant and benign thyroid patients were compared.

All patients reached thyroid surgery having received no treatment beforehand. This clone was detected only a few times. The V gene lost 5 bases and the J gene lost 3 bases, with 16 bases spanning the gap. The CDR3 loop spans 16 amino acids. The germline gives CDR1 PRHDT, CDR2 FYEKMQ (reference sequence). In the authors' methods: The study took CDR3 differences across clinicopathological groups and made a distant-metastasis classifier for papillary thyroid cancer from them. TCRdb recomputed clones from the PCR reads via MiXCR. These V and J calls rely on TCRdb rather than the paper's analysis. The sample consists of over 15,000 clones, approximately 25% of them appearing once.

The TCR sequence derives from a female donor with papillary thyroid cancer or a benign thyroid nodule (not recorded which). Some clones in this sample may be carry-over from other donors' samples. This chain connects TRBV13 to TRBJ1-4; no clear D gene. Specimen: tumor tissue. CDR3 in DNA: TGTGCCAGCAGCGCCCGAGTGTCGGTGGCTAATGAAAAACTGTTTTTT. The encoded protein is CASSARVSVANEKLFF.